One sample yielded the 7 T cell receptor beta chains listed below, sequenced in a study of blood T cell repertoires in COVID-19. Clones were sequenced by immunoSEQ multiplex PCR, and TCRdb holds only the in-frame ones, with some missing. Seen here are over 100,000 clones, just under 85% observed once, and the top ten hold approximately 3.3%. The sequenced material came from peripheral blood. These receptors all stem from a woman aged 80 or over with active or convalescent COVID-19.

The rearrangement joins TRBV18 to TRBJ2-7; 7 nucleotides align to TRBD2. Germline V lookup: CDR1 KGHSH, CDR2 LQKENI. V shed 8 bases, J shed 3 bases, and the junction held 7 bases outside the gene matches. This CDR3 is built from 13 residues. The CDR3 sequence: CASERDGSYEQYF. The CDR3 DNA reads as TGTGCCAGCGAGCGGGACGGAAGCTACGAGCAGTACTTC.

There are a few counts of this clone. The rearrangement uses TRBV20-1 and TRBJ2-3; unclear D gene. Between the trimmed V and J ends, which lost 7 bases and 5 bases, there was a span of 10 bases. The germline V gene has CDR1 DFQATT and CDR2 SNEGSKA (reference sequence). This CDR3 spans 11 amino acids. The CDR3: CSELVLDTQYF. The CDR3 nucleotides read TGCAGTGAGCTCGTTCTAGATACGCAGTATTTT.

In its sample, this clone was seen once. The chain joins TRBV21-1 to TRBJ2-5; the D segment call TRBD2 is taken from the table without a DNA check. TRBV21-1 corresponds to a pseudogene. The CDR3 contains 12 residues. The chain's CDR3 is CASSNVKETQYF. In nucleotides, the CDR3 is TGTGCCAGCAGCAATGTTAAAGAGACCCAGTACTTC.

V and J are TRBV7-2 and TRBJ2-5; TRBD2 agrees at 7 bases. V dropped 5 bases and J dropped 5; count of bases not matched to a gene: 11. CDR1 and CDR2 (germline): SGHTA, FQGNSA. The length of the CDR3 is 15 residues. CDR3: CASSPPRTSLETQYF. The CDR3 nucleotides are TGTGCCAGCAGCCCTCCCAGGACTAGTTTGGAGACCCAGTACTTC. The full variable domain, with the rest looked up from reference TRBV7-2 and TRBJ2-5, is GAGVSQSPSNKVTEKGKDVELRCDPISGHTALYWYRQSLGQGLEFLIYFQGNSAPDKSGLPSDRFSAERTGGSVSTLTIQRTQQEDSAVYLCASSPPRTSLETQYFGPGTRLLVL.

V is TRBV4-3 and J is TRBJ1-1, with 7 bases matching TRBD1. Germline CDR1 and CDR2: LGHNA and YSLEER. This CDR3 is 20 amino acids long. V gave up 0 bases and J gave up 0 bases; unmatched junction bases: 16. The CDR3 sequence: CASSQDLGRGQLGLNTEAFF. Here the CDR3 DNA reads TGCGCCAGCAGCCAAGATCTTGGACGGGGACAGCTAGGATTGAACACTGAAGCTTTCTTT.

V is TRBV18 and J is TRBJ2-7, with TRBD1 as a possible D gene (5 bases). Germline values: CDR1 KGHSH, CDR2 LQKENI. V lost 0 bases and J 2 bases, leaving 11 bases between the germline ends. The CDR3 consists of 15 residues. The CDR3 region has the DNA TGTGCCAGCTCACCACCTGCAGGGAAGACCTACGAGCAGTACTTC. Translated: CASSPPAGKTYEQYF.

V gene TRBV5-1 combines with J gene TRBJ1-1; D is unclear. The germline gives CDR1 SGHRS, CDR2 YFSETQ. There are 15 residues in the CDR3. The V end was cut by 0 bases, the J end by 0 bases, with 9 bases between. CDR3 bases: TGCGCCAGCAGCTTGGGTAGGAGGATGAACACTGAAGCTTTCTTT. The encoded protein is CASSLGRRMNTEAFF.